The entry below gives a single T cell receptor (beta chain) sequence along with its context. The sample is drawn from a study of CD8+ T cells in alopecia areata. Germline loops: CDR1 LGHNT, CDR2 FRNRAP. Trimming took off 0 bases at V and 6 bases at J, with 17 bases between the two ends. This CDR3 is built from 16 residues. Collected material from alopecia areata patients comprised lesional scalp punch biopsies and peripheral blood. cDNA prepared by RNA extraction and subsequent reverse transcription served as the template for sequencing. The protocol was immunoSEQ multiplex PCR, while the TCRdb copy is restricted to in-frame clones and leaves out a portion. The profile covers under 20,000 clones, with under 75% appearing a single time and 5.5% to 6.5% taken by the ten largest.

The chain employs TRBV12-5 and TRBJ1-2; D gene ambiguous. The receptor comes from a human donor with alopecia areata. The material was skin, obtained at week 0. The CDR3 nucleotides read TGTGCTAGTGGTTTGGTACCGGGCCAGGTCGGCGATGGCTACACCTTC. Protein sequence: CASGLVPGQVGDGYTF. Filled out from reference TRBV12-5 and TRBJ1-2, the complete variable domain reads DARVTQTPRHKVTEMGQEVTMRCQPILGHNTVFWYRQTMMQGLELLAYFRNRAPLDDSGMPKDRFSAEMPDATLATLKIQPSEPRDSAVYFCASGLVPGQVGDGYTFGSGTRLTVV.